Following are 30 T cell receptor beta chains from one sample sequenced in a study of shared clonotypes between healthy human individuals (TCRdb year 2020). Preparation of the library involved the immunoSEQ multiplex PCR assay. TCRdb retrieved this table from immuneACCESS and kept in-frame rearrangements only. Not all clones are present; in checked studies, unresolved V genes account for under half, and no reason is known for the remainder. Counted in this sample were hundreds of thousands of clones; around two thirds of them appeared once. Clones ranked in the top ten supply approximately 1.7% of the sample. The material sequenced was memory CD4+ T cells sorted from blood. The intended sense of this specimen's cell subset or site label: CD45RA-negative fraction. The source is a woman aged 25 to 39 in good health.

Ten or more counts support this clone. The chain uses TRBV7-2 and TRBJ2-2; D ambiguous. Trimming cost V 4 bases and J 6 bases, with 9 bases left between them. Germline CDR1 reads SGHTA; CDR2 reads FQGNSA. This CDR3 has 13 amino acids. The CDR3 sequence is CASSSRDSGELFF. CDR3 coding DNA: TGTGCCAGCAGCTCTAGAGACTCCGGGGAGCTGTTTTTT.

This clone has more than one count but fewer than ten. This rearrangement joins TRBV18 to TRBJ2-1; D not resolved. The CDR3 runs 14 residues. The V end lost 4 bases, the J end lost 7 bases, and 14 bases lay between the germline ends. Germline V lookup: CDR1 KGHSH, CDR2 LQKENI. The CDR3 sequence: CASSRVEWSNEQFF. CDR3 DNA: TGTGCCAGCTCACGGGTCGAGTGGAGTAATGAGCAGTTCTTC.

The J gene is TRBJ2-5, the V gene TRBV19; D ambiguous. V shed 4 bases and J shed 5 bases, with 17 bases lying between them. Germline CDR1 reads LNHDA; CDR2 reads SQIVND (reference sequence). This CDR3 has 15 amino acids. The CDR3 reads CASSTTAGVVETQYF. In DNA, the CDR3 is TGTGCCAGTAGTACCACAGCCGGAGTGGTGGAGACCCAGTACTTC.

The rearrangement links TRBV9 to TRBJ2-5, with D possibly TRBD2 on 6 matching bases. The CDR3 has 15 amino acids. V shed 4 bases and J shed 1 base, with 14 bases lying between them. Germline V lookup: CDR1 SGDLS, CDR2 YYNGEE. The CDR3 DNA reads as TGTGCCAGCAGCAGAACAGGAGGGTCCCAAGAGACCCAGTACTTC. This gives the protein CASSRTGGSQETQYF.

The rearrangement uses TRBV5-4 and TRBJ2-5; 11 nucleotides line up with TRBD2. CDR1 and CDR2 from the germline V gene are SGHNT and YYREEE (reference sequence). J was trimmed by 11 bases and V by 4 bases; bases with no gene match: 10. CDR3 length: 14 residues. The CDR3 is CASSNRLAGLSQYF. The CDR3, as DNA: TGTGCCAGCAGCAATAGACTAGCGGGACTTTCTCAGTACTTC. Full variable domain (rest looked up from reference TRBV5-4 and TRBJ2-5): ETGVTQSPTHLIKTRGQQVTLRCSSQSGHNTVSWYQQALGQGPQFIFQYYREEENGRGNFPPRFSGLQFPNYSSELNVNALELDDSALYLCASSNRLAGLSQYFGPGTRLLVL.

This chain joins TRBV25-1 and TRBJ2-1, with 7 bases aligning to TRBD1. The CDR3 runs to 16 residues. The ends lost 1 base at V and 2 bases at J; junction bases unmatched: 5. Germline V CDR1 and CDR2: MGHDK, SYGVNS. The CDR3 here is CASSESRQGPYNEQFF. The CDR3 nucleotides are TGTGCCAGCAGTGAATCCAGACAGGGACCCTACAATGAGCAGTTCTTC. Full variable domain (missing parts from reference TRBV25-1 and TRBJ2-1): EADIYQTPRYLVIGTGKKITLECSQTMGHDKMYWYQQDPGMELHLIHYSYGVNSTEKGDLSSESTVSRIRTEHFPLTLESARPSHTSQYLCASSESRQGPYNEQFFGPGTRLTVL.

The rearrangement joins TRBV5-1 to TRBJ2-1; D call uncertain. The V end was cut by 1 base, the J end by 6 bases, with 8 bases between. This CDR3 has 13 residues. Germline CDR1 and CDR2: SGHRS and YFSETQ. CDR3 in amino acids: CASSLQTPNEQFF. The CDR3 region has the DNA TGCGCCAGCAGCTTGCAGACTCCCAATGAGCAGTTCTTC.

The chain links TRBV7-6 to TRBJ2-7; D tentatively reads TRBD1 or TRBD2 (5 bases each). Germline V gene data show CDR1 as SGHVS and CDR2 as FNYEAQ. The CDR3 runs to 14 residues. V shed 4 bases and J shed 9 bases, with 19 bases lying between them. CDR3 coding DNA: TGTGCCAGCAGCTCCCGGGACGGCTTACTCGGGCAGTACTTC. This gives the protein CASSSRDGLLGQYF.

This clone was detected only a few times. This chain joins TRBV18 and TRBJ2-3; D remains unclear. Trimming removed 6 bases from V and 6 bases from J, with 16 bases in between. The CDR3 has 14 residues. CDR1 KGHSH and CDR2 LQKENI come from the germline V gene. This CDR3 is CASSTATEPDTQYF. CDR3 nucleotides: TGTGCCAGCTCTACAGCTACTGAACCGGATACGCAGTATTTT.

The chain has TRBV28 and TRBJ1-5; D remains ambiguous. The V and J ends lost 7 bases and 6 bases respectively, with 22 bases between them. Germline CDR1 and CDR2: MDHEN and SYDVKM. The CDR3 runs to 16 residues. The CDR3 spells CASTHFGVSGSQPQHF. DNA for the CDR3: TGTGCCAGCACCCATTTCGGGGTTTCGGGGAGTCAGCCCCAGCATTTT.

The CDR3 DNA reads as TGTGCCAGCAGCCCCGCCCCAGGGGGTTACAATGAGCAGTTCTTC. This sequence encodes CASSPAPGGYNEQFF. This chain uses TRBV6-4 with TRBJ2-1; the match to TRBD1 covers 7 bases. The germline V gene has CDR1 MRHNA and CDR2 SNTAGT. CDR3 length equals 15 residues. V shed 6 bases and J 4 bases; nucleotides not matched to a gene: 9.

This chain uses TRBV27 with TRBJ2-7; D is possibly TRBD2 (5 bases). Between the trimmed V and J ends, which lost 2 bases and 6 bases, there was a span of 11 bases. Germline V gene data show CDR1 as MNHEY and CDR2 as SMNVEV (reference sequence). This CDR3 spans 13 amino acids. DNA for the CDR3: TGTGCCAGCAGTTTAAATAGGAGGACCGAGCAGTACTTC. Translating gives CASSLNRRTEQYF.

V is TRBV6-1 and J is TRBJ1-1; D unresolved. The CDR3 totals 14 residues. Looked up from germline, CDR1 is MNHNS and CDR2 is SASEGT. Trimming cost V 2 bases and J 5 bases, with 12 bases left between them. CDR3: CASSENWAVTEAFF. CDR3 coding DNA: TGTGCCAGCAGTGAAAATTGGGCAGTAACTGAAGCTTTCTTT.

This clone has only a few counts. V and J are TRBV30 and TRBJ2-6; D is unresolved. There are 15 residues in the CDR3. V was trimmed by 4 bases and J by 1 base, leaving 11 bases between them. Per germline, CDR1 GTSNPN and CDR2 SVGIG (reference sequence). CDR3 residues: CAWTVGVSGANVLTF. CDR3 nucleotides: TGTGCCTGGACGGTTGGAGTATCTGGGGCCAACGTCCTGACTTTC.

The genes are TRBV2 and TRBJ1-2, with 11 bases identical to TRBD1. This CDR3 spans 15 amino acids. Germline CDR1 reads SNHLY; CDR2 reads FYNNEI. Trimming at V came to 3 bases and at J to 8 bases, leaving 8 bases not matched to a gene. This CDR3 reads CASSDGTGGNGGYTF. CDR3 DNA: TGTGCCAGCAGTGATGGGACAGGGGGTAACGGGGGCTACACCTTC.

J is TRBJ2-1 and V is TRBV30, with TRBD2 identical over 12 bases. Germline-derived CDR1 and CDR2 are GTSNPN and SVGIG (reference sequence). V dropped 3 bases and J dropped 3; count of bases not matched to a gene: 3. CDR3 size: 15 residues. For the CDR3, the DNA is TGTGCCTGGAGACGGACTAGCGGGGTCTACAATGAGCAGTTCTTC. Translating it yields CAWRRTSGVYNEQFF.

This clone was recorded a few times. As DNA, the CDR3 is TGTGCCAGTAGTATAGCAGGACGGACACTAGGGGAGACCCAGTACTTC. Translation: CASSIAGRTLGETQYF. The chain recombines TRBV19 with TRBJ2-5; D possibly uses TRBD1 or TRBD2 (5 bases each). The CDR3 runs 16 residues. V dropped 1 base and J dropped 5 bases, with 17 bases sitting between them. Germline V gene lookup returns CDR1 LNHDA and CDR2 SQIVND (reference sequence).

This sequence joins TRBV14 and TRBJ2-3; D is tentatively TRBD1 or TRBD2 (5 bases each). The CDR3 is 14 amino acids. CDR1 SGHDN and CDR2 FVKESK come from the germline V gene. The V end lost 3 bases, the J end lost 2 bases, and 9 bases lay between the germline ends. DNA of the CDR3: TGTGCCAGCAGCCACCGGGGCCTCACAGATACGCAGTATTTT. Its protein is CASSHRGLTDTQYF.

This chain joins TRBV5-5 and TRBJ2-3; D is unclear. Trimming took off 1 base at V and 9 bases at J, with 9 bases between the two ends. The germline V gene has CDR1 SGHKS and CDR2 YYEKEE (reference sequence). The CDR3 is 12 amino acids. This CDR3 reads CASSLSQETQYF. CDR3 bases: TGTGCCAGCAGCTTGAGCCAGGAGACGCAGTATTTT.

V is TRBV19 and J is TRBJ1-2, with D unclear. Deletions cut 4 bases from V and 0 bases from J, with 15 bases between. The CDR3 runs 16 residues. The germline gives CDR1 LNHDA, CDR2 SQIVND (reference sequence). DNA of the CDR3: TGTGCCAGTAGTACCCCCCGGGGAAGTCCTAACTATGGCTACACCTTC. Its translation is CASSTPRGSPNYGYTF.

The rearrangement uses TRBV19 and TRBJ1-2; D remains unclear. The CDR3 covers 14 residues. V was shortened by 4 bases and J by 1 base, with 10 bases between the two germline ends. Germline CDR1 and CDR2: LNHDA and SQIVND (reference sequence). CDR3 in amino acids: CASSTSTRNYGYTF. Here the CDR3 DNA reads TGTGCCAGTAGTACGAGTACACGTAACTATGGCTACACCTTC.

CDR3: CASSTTGGVYEQYF. The CDR3 DNA follows: TGTGCCAGCAGCACCACAGGGGGCGTCTACGAGCAGTACTTC. The rearrangement joins TRBV5-6 to TRBJ2-7; 9 nucleotides align to TRBD1. From germline, CDR1 is SGHDT and CDR2 YYEEEE. This CDR3 is built from 14 residues. The V segment lost 4 bases and the J segment 3 bases; nucleotides outside the gene matches: 5.

This clone appeared a few times. The rearrangement uses TRBV7-7 and TRBJ2-3, with TRBD2 matching over 9 bases. The CDR3 runs to 15 residues. The germline V gene has CDR1 SSHAT and CDR2 FNYEAQ (reference sequence). V lost 5 bases and J lost 6; bases outside the gene matches: 9. The CDR3 region is CASSPAGLAKDTQYF. The CDR3 coding sequence is TGTGCCAGCAGCCCAGCGGGACTAGCTAAGGATACGCAGTATTTT. Combining the CDR3 with reference TRBV7-7 and TRBJ2-3 gives the whole variable domain GAGVSQSPRYKVTKRGQDVTLRCDPISSHATLYWYQQALGQGPEFLTYFNYEAQPDKSGLPSDRFSAERPEGSISTLTIQRTEQRDSAMYRCASSPAGLAKDTQYFGPGTRLTVL.

The chain combines TRBV5-1 with TRBJ1-3; 8 nucleotides line up with TRBD1. The germline V gene encodes CDR1 SGHRS and CDR2 YFSETQ. V shed 4 bases and J 0 bases; nucleotides not matched to a gene: 6. There are 16 residues in the CDR3. This chain's CDR3 is CASSTGQGSSGNTIYF. The CDR3 DNA sequence: TGCGCCAGCAGCACTGGACAGGGAAGCTCTGGAAACACCATATATTTT.

The chain links TRBV7-7 to TRBJ2-1; D is unresolved. CDR3 length: 16 residues. The V end lost 2 bases, the J end lost 7 bases, and 18 bases lay between the germline ends. Per germline, CDR1 SSHAT and CDR2 FNYEAQ (reference sequence). CDR3 DNA: TGTGCCAGCAGCTTAAGTCCCAGTTCCCTTCAGAATGAGCAGTTCTTC. This encodes CASSLSPSSLQNEQFF.

This clone was counted at least ten times. V is TRBV9 and J is TRBJ1-2; TRBD1 aligns across 10 bases. With 3 bases clipped from V and 4 bases from J, the junction kept 12 bases outside the gene matches. The CDR3 has 17 residues. The V gene's germline CDR1 is SGDLS and CDR2 YYNGEE. The CDR3 spells CASSAELGQGRGYGYTF. For the CDR3, the DNA is TGTGCCAGCAGCGCGGAGCTGGGACAGGGGAGAGGCTATGGCTACACCTTC. The variable domain in full, completed from reference TRBV9 and TRBJ1-2, reads DSGVTQTPKHLITATGQRVTLRCSPRSGDLSVYWYQQSLDQGLQFLIQYYNGEERAKGNILERFSAQQFPDLHSELNLSSLELGDSALYFCASSAELGQGRGYGYTFGSGTRLTVV.

This clone appeared a few times. This chain connects TRBV28 to TRBJ2-1; 8 nucleotides match TRBD2. The V segment lost 4 bases and the J segment 5 bases; nucleotides outside the gene matches: 7. The CDR3 has 15 residues. Germline CDR1 is MDHEN and CDR2 is SYDVKM. The CDR3 spells CASSSMGLDNNEQFF. CDR3 nucleotide sequence: TGTGCCAGCAGTTCGATGGGACTAGATAACAATGAGCAGTTCTTC.

The V call is TRBV15, the J call TRBJ1-1; D is uncertain. V lost 8 bases to trimming and J lost 4 bases, with 14 bases between them. Germline V gene sequence: CDR1 LNHNV, CDR2 YYDKDF (reference sequence). The CDR3 is 13 residues long. The CDR3 protein is CATGSETFTEAFF. In DNA, the CDR3 is TGTGCCACCGGTTCAGAAACATTCACTGAAGCTTTCTTT.

The rearrangement links TRBV6-5 to TRBJ1-2; D possibly corresponds to TRBD1 (5 bases). The CDR3 runs 13 residues. Between the trimmed V and J ends, which lost 9 bases and 1 base, there was a span of 12 bases. The germline V gene encodes CDR1 MNHEY and CDR2 SVGAGI. DNA of the CDR3: TGTGCCAGTTGGGGGGGGATTAACTATGGCTACACCTTC. This encodes CASWGGINYGYTF.

The chain joins TRBV5-1 to TRBJ2-5; TRBD2 agrees at 10 bases. The ends lost 1 base at V and 2 bases at J; junction bases unmatched: 8. CDR1 and CDR2 from the germline V gene are SGHRS and YFSETQ. This CDR3 spans 17 amino acids. CDR3: CASSLPLAGASQETQYF. CDR3 DNA sequence: TGCGCCAGCAGCTTGCCGCTAGCGGGAGCCTCGCAAGAGACCCAGTACTTC.